These 13 T cell receptor beta chains came from one sample sequenced in a study of T cell responses to AZD1222 COVID-19 vaccine. Sequenced by immunoSEQ multiplex PCR; TCRdb stores in-frame clones only, minus some. The profile shows some 87,000 clones, 80% to 90% of them singletons. This specimen consisted of peripheral blood, obtained on day 0 of AZD1222 vaccination. The receptors come from an adult in good health.

CDR3 DNA: TGTGCCAGCAGCTCAACTCAGCCTAGCGGCCCCTACGAGCAGTACTTC. This encodes CASSSTQPSGPYEQYF. The chain uses TRBV11-2 and TRBJ2-7; 7 bases are shared with TRBD2. The V segment lost 4 bases and the J segment 2 bases; nucleotides outside the gene matches: 11. Looked up from germline, CDR1 is SGHAT and CDR2 is FQNNGV. The CDR3 is 16 residues long.

V gene TRBV19 combines with J gene TRBJ2-1, with no clear D. Between the trimmed V and J ends, which lost 1 base and 4 bases, there was a span of 8 bases. The CDR3 totals 14 residues. Germline V CDR1 and CDR2: LNHDA, SQIVND (reference sequence). CDR3: CASSIVAGYNEQFF. CDR3 nucleotide sequence: TGTGCCAGTAGTATAGTGGCTGGTTACAATGAGCAGTTCTTC. Variable domain in full (rest from reference TRBV19 and TRBJ2-1): DGGITQSPKYLFRKEGQNVTLSCEQNLNHDAMYWYRQDPGQGLRLIYYSQIVNDFQKGDIAEGYSVSREKKESFPLTVTSAQKNPTAFYLCASSIVAGYNEQFFGPGTRLTVL.

The gene calls are TRBV7-9 and TRBJ2-2, with D perhaps matching TRBD2 (6 bases). Trimming stripped 0 bases from V and 8 bases from J, with 10 bases between. This CDR3 has 14 amino acids. Germline V gives CDR1 SEHNR, CDR2 FQNEAQ (reference sequence). CDR3 loop: CASSLAVGLGELFF. The CDR3 nucleotides are TGTGCCAGCAGCTTAGCGGTGGGACTTGGGGAGCTGTTTTTT.

This clone has only a few counts. The chain carries TRBV6-5 and TRBJ1-1; D is ambiguous. Germline V gene data show CDR1 as MNHEY and CDR2 as SVGAGI. The CDR3 runs 13 residues. The germline V and J ends were trimmed by 8 bases and 7 bases, with 17 bases remaining between them. CDR3 nucleotides: TGTGCCAGCTACGCCCTGAGACGGGTTGAAGCTTTCTTT. Translation gives CASYALRRVEAFF.

This chain connects TRBV6-2 or TRBV6-3 to TRBJ2-7, with 9 bases lining up with TRBD1. The CDR3 is 15 amino acids. Germline CDR1 and CDR2: MNHEY and SVGEGT. V gave up 4 bases and J gave up 1 base; unmatched junction bases: 5. CDR3 nucleotide sequence: TGTGCCAGCAGTTGGGGACAGGGTATATCCTACGAGCAGTACTTC. Protein: CASSWGQGISYEQYF.

The DNA of the CDR3 is TGCAGCGTTGAAAGATTGGGAGAAGCTTTCTTT. Translation: CSVERLGEAFF. The chain employs TRBV29-1 and TRBJ1-1; D unresolved. Germline V gene data show CDR1 as SQVTM and CDR2 as ANQGSEA. This CDR3 has 11 amino acids. V lost 2 bases and J lost 8, with 9 bases in between.

This clone was detected once. The chain carries TRBV7-9 and TRBJ1-4; the D gene is possibly TRBD1 (5 bases). Deletions cut 3 bases from V and 5 bases from J, with 13 bases between. Germline CDR1 SEHNR, CDR2 FQNEAQ (reference sequence). The CDR3 is 15 amino acids. The DNA of the CDR3 is TGTGCCAGCAGCTTCCAGGGCCCTACGAATGAAAAACTGTTTTTT. Amino acid sequence: CASSFQGPTNEKLFF.

The chain employs TRBV19 and TRBJ1-1; TRBD1 aligns across 9 bases. Germline V gene lookup returns CDR1 LNHDA and CDR2 SQIVND (reference sequence). The ends lost 4 bases at V and 5 bases at J; junction bases unmatched: 2. The CDR3 loop spans 13 amino acids. CDR3 residues: CASSNRGQTEAFF. CDR3 DNA sequence: TGTGCCAGTAGTAACAGGGGGCAAACTGAAGCTTTCTTT. Drawing the rest from reference TRBV19 and TRBJ1-1, the complete variable domain is DGGITQSPKYLFRKEGQNVTLSCEQNLNHDAMYWYRQDPGQGLRLIYYSQIVNDFQKGDIAEGYSVSREKKESFPLTVTSAQKNPTAFYLCASSNRGQTEAFFGQGTRLTVV.

The chain joins TRBV19 to TRBJ2-2; 7 bases are a match to TRBD2. Per germline, CDR1 LNHDA and CDR2 SQIVND (reference sequence). V dropped 3 bases and J dropped 3; count of bases not matched to a gene: 4. This CDR3 comprises 15 residues. The CDR3 loop reads CASSIIRGDTGELFF. The CDR3 coding sequence is TGTGCCAGTAGTATCATCCGGGGGGACACCGGGGAGCTGTTTTTT.

There are a few counts of this clone. V is TRBV7-3 and J is TRBJ2-7; 8 bases agree with TRBD1. Germline CDR1 reads SGHTA; CDR2 reads FQGTGA. With 4 bases clipped from V and 11 bases from J, the junction kept 7 bases outside the gene matches. There are 12 residues in the CDR3. The CDR3: CASSYDRGAKYF. In nucleotides, the CDR3 is TGTGCCAGCAGCTATGACAGGGGTGCTAAGTACTTC. Complete variable domain (other parts from reference TRBV7-3 and TRBJ2-7): GAGVSQTPSNKVTEKGKYVELRCDPISGHTALYWYRQSLGQGPEFLIYFQGTGAADDSGLPNDRFFAVRPEGSVSTLKIQRTERGDSAVYLCASSYDRGAKYFGPGTRLTVT.

Here the CDR3 reads CASSPFPDRKNTEAFF. In DNA form, the CDR3 reads TGTGCCAGCTCACCCTTCCCGGACAGGAAGAACACTGAAGCTTTCTTT. J is TRBJ1-1 and V is TRBV18; 7 positions match TRBD1. The CDR3 sequence is 16 residues long. Germline CDR1 KGHSH, CDR2 LQKENI. The V gene end was trimmed by 3 bases and the J gene end by 1 base; junction bases not matched to a gene: 8.

The rearrangement joins TRBV29-1 to TRBJ2-1, with D perhaps TRBD2 (5 bases). V was clipped by 4 bases and J by 0 bases, with 10 bases between them. There are 14 residues in the CDR3. CDR1 SQVTM and CDR2 ANQGSEA come from the germline V gene. The chain's CDR3 is CSVGGLSSYNEQFF. The CDR3 DNA follows: TGCAGCGTTGGCGGGCTGAGCTCCTACAATGAGCAGTTCTTC.

V and J are TRBV27 and TRBJ2-7; D gene unclear. CDR1 MNHEY and CDR2 SMNVEV come from the germline V gene (reference sequence). This CDR3 is 14 amino acids long. Trimming shortened V by 2 bases and J by 1 base, and 9 bases separated the two germline ends. Written as DNA, the CDR3 is TGTGCCAGCAGTTTAACCTCCGGATCCTACGAGCAGTACTTC. This sequence encodes CASSLTSGSYEQYF.